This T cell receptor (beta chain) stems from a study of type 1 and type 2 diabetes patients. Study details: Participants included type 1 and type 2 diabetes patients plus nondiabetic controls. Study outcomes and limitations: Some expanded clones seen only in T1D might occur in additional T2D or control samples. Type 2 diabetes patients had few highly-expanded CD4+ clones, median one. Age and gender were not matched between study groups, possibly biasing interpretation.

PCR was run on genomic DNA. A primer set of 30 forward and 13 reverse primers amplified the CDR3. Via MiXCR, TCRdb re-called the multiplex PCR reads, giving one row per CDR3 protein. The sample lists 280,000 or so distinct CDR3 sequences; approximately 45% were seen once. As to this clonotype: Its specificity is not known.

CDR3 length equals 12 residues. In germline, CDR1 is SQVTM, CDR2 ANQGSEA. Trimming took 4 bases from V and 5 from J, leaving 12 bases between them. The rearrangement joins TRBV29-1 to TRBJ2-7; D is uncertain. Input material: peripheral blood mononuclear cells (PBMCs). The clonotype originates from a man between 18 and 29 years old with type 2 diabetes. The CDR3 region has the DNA TGCAGCGTTGGGCGCAGCGATAACGAGCAGTACTTC. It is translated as CSVGRSDNEQYF.